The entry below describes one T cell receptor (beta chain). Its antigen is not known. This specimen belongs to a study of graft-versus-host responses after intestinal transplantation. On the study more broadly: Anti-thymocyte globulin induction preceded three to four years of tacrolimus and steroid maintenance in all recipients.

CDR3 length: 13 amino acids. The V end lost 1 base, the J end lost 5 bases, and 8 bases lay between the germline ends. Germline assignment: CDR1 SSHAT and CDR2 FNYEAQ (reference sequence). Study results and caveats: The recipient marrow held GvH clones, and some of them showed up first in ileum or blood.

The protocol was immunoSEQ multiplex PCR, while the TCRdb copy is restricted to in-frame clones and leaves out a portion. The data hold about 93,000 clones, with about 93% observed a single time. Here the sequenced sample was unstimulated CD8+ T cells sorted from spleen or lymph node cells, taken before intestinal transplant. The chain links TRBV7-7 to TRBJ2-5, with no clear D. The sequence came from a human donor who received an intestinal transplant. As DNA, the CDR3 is TGTGCCAGCAGCTTAGAGTCCGGGGAGACCCAGTACTTC. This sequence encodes CASSLESGETQYF.